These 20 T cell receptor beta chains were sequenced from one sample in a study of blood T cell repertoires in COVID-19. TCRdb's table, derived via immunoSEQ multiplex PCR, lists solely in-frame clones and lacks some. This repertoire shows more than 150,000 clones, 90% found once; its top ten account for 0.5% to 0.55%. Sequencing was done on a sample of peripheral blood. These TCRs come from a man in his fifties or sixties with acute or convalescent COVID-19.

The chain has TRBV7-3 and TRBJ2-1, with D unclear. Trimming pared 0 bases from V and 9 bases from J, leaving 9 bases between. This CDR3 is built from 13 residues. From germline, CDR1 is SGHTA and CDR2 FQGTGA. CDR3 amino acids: CASSLTLFGEQFF. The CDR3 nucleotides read TGTGCCAGCAGCTTAACCCTTTTCGGTGAGCAGTTCTTC.

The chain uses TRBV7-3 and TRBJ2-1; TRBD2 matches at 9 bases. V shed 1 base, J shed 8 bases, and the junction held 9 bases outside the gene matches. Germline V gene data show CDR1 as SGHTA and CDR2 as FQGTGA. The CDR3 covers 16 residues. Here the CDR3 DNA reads TGTGCCAGCAGCTTAAGGGCGGGAGGGACGACAGATGAGCAGTTCTTC. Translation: CASSLRAGGTTDEQFF.

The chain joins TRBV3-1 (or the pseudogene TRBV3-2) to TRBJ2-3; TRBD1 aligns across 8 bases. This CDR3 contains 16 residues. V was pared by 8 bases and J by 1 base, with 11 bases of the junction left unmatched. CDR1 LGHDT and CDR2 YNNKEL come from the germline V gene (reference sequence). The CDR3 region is CASDHATGAGTDTQYF. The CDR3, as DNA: TGTGCCAGCGACCACGCGACAGGGGCGGGCACAGATACGCAGTATTTT.

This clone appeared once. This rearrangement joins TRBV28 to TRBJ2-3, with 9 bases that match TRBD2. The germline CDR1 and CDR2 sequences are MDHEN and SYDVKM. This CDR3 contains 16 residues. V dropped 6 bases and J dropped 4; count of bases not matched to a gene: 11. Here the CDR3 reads CASSLREGLESDTQYF. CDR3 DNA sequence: TGTGCCAGCAGCCTGCGGGAGGGCCTTGAATCAGATACGCAGTATTTT.

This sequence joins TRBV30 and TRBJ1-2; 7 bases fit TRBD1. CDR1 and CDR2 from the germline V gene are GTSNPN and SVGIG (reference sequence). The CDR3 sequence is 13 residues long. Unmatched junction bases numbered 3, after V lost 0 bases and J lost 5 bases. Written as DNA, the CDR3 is TGTGCCTGGAGTGTCCAGGGGGATTATGGCTACACCTTC. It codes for CAWSVQGDYGYTF.

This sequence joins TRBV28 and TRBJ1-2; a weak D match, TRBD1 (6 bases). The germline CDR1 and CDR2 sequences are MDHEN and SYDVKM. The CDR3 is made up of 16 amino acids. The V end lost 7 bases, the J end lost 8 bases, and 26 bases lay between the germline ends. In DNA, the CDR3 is TGTGCCAGCACCCAAGACAGGAGTCGACTCACTGTCGGCTACACCTTC. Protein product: CASTQDRSRLTVGYTF.

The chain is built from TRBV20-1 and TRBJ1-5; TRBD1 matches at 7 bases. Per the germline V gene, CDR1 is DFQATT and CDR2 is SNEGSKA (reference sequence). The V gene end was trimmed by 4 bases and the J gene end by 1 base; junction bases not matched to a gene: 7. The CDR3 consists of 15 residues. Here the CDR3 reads CSATDREGSNQPQHF. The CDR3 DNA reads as TGCAGTGCTACTGACAGGGAAGGGAGCAATCAGCCCCAGCATTTT.

This chain's CDR3 is CASSLNGINEKLFF. DNA for the CDR3: TGTGCCAGCAGCTTGAACGGGATTAATGAAAAACTGTTTTTT. The V gene is TRBV7-9, the J gene TRBJ1-4; no clear D. This CDR3 is built from 14 residues. CDR1 is SEHNR and CDR2 is FQNEAQ in the germline V gene (reference sequence). V lost 3 bases and J lost 4, with 9 bases in between. The full variable domain, in which reference TRBV7-9 and TRBJ1-4 provide the parts outside the CDR3, is DTGVSQNPRHKITKRGQNVTFRCDPISEHNRLYWYRQTLGQGPEFLTYFQNEAQLEKSRLLSDRFSAERPKGSFSTLEIQRTEQGDSAMYLCASSLNGINEKLFFGSGTQLSVL.

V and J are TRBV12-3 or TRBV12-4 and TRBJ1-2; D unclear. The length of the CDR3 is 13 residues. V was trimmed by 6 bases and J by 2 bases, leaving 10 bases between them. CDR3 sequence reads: CASSTLTNYGYTF. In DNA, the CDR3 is TGTGCCAGCAGCACTCTAACCAACTATGGCTACACCTTC.

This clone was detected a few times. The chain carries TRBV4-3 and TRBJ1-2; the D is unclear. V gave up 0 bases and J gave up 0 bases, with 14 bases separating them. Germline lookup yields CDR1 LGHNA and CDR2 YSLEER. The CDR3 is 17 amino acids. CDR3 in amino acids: CASSQDISPSTNYGYTF. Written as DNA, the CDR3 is TGCGCCAGCAGCCAAGATATTTCACCAAGCACTAACTATGGCTACACCTTC.

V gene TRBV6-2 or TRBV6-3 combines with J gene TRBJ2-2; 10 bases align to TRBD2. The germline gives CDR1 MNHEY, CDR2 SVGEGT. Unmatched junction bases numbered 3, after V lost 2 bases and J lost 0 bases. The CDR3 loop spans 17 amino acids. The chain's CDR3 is CASSYLAGASNTGELFF. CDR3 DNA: TGTGCCAGCAGTTACCTAGCGGGGGCTTCGAACACCGGGGAGCTGTTTTTT.

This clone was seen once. Here the CDR3 DNA reads TGCGCCAGCAGCCAAACCCGGGACAGTGGTTCACCCCTCCACTTT. It encodes CASSQTRDSGSPLHF. The V and J genes are TRBV4-1 and TRBJ1-6; 7 nucleotides align to TRBD1. This CDR3 is built from 15 residues. Germline V gene sequence: CDR1 MGHRA, CDR2 YSYEKL. The trim removed 2 bases at V and 9 bases at J, leaving 7 bases unmatched.

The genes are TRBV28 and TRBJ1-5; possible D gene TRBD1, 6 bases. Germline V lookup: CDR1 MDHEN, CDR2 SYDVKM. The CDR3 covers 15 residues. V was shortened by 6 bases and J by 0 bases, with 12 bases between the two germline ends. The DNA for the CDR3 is TGTGCCAGCAGCATGGAAGGGGGTAGCAATCAGCCCCAGCATTTT. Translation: CASSMEGGSNQPQHF.

The CDR3 reads CASSLQGRGRREQYF. In DNA form, the CDR3 reads TGTGCCAGCAGCCTACAGGGTAGGGGGCGTCGGGAGCAGTACTTC. The rearrangement links TRBV5-6 to TRBJ2-7; the match to TRBD1 covers 7 bases. CDR3 length: 15 residues. J was trimmed by 7 bases and V by 4 bases; bases with no gene match: 14. The germline CDR1 and CDR2 sequences are SGHDT and YYEEEE.

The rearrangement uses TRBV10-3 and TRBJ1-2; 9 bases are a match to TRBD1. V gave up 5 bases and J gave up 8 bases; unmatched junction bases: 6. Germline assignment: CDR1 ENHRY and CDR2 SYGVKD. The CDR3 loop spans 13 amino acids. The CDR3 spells CAISLQGAGGYTF. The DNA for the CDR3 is TGTGCCATCAGTTTACAGGGGGCCGGGGGCTACACCTTC.

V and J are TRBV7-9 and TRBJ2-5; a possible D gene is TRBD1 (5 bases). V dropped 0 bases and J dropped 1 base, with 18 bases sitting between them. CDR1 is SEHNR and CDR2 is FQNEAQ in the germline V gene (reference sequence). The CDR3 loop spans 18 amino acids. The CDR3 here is CASSLATGFLGPQETQYF. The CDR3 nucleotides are TGTGCCAGCAGCTTAGCGACTGGATTCTTGGGGCCCCAAGAGACCCAGTACTTC.

CDR3 sequence reads: CASSLKPGQGGELFF. DNA of the CDR3: TGTGCCAGCAGTTTGAAACCGGGACAGGGGGGGGAGCTGTTTTTT. The chain has TRBV27 and TRBJ2-2; 10 bases align to TRBD1. CDR3 length: 15 amino acids. CDR1 and CDR2 (germline): MNHEY, SMNVEV (reference sequence). V shed 3 bases and J 8 bases; nucleotides not matched to a gene: 6.

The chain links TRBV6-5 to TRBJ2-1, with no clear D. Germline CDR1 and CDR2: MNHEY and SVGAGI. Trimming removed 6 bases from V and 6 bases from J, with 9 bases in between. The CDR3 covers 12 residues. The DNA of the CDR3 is TGTGCCAGCAGCCGCCACGGCAATGAGCAGTTCTTC. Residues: CASSRHGNEQFF.

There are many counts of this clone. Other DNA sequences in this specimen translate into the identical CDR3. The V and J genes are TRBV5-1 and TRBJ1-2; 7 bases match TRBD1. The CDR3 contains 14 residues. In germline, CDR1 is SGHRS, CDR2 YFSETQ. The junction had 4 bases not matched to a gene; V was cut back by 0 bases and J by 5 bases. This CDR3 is CASSLGQGVYGYTF. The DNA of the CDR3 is TGCGCCAGCAGCTTGGGACAGGGAGTTTATGGCTACACCTTC.

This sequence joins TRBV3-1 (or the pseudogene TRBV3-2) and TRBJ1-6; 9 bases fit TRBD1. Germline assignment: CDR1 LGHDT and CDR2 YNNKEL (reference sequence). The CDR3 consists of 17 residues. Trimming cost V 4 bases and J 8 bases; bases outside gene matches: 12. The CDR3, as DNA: TGTGCCAGCAGCCCAGGGACAGGGTGGGAAGGGGATTCACCCCTCCACTTT. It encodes CASSPGTGWEGDSPLHF.